Below are 9 T cell receptor beta chains sequenced from a single sample in a study of T cell repertoires in cytomegalovirus infection. Their recognized antigens are unknown. TCRdb re-analysed the reads in MiXCR, keeping a single row per CDR3 protein. The sample shows about 180,000 distinct CDR3 sequences, 20% to 25% of them seen only once. Sequencing was performed on CD8+ T cells from cultured PBMCs, taken from culture after CMV antigen stimulation. These receptors came from a human donor in good health (CMV status not recorded). Some clones in this sample may be carry-over from other donors' samples.

The CDR3 DNA reads as TGTGCCAGCAGCTTAAAGTGGGGGTTCTACGAGCAGTACTTC. The encoded protein is CASSLKWGFYEQYF. The chain joins TRBV7-6 to TRBJ2-7, with D perhaps matching TRBD1 or TRBD2 (5 bases each). The CDR3 extends over 14 amino acids. The V gene's germline CDR1 is SGHVS and CDR2 FNYEAQ. Trimming pared 2 bases from V and 3 bases from J, leaving 11 bases between.

A few counts support this clonotype. The genes are TRBV4-1 and TRBJ2-1, with D possibly called TRBD1 or TRBD2 (5 bases each). Germline CDR1 and CDR2: MGHRA and YSYEKL. This CDR3 spans 12 amino acids. V lost 7 bases and J 5 bases, leaving 9 bases between the germline ends. The CDR3 nucleotides are TGCGCCAGCAATATGGGGGACAATGAGCAGTTCTTC. Its translation: CASNMGDNEQFF.

The rearrangement joins TRBV2 to TRBJ2-1; maybe TRBD2 (5 bases). The CDR3 is 11 residues long. Per the germline V gene, CDR1 is SNHLY and CDR2 is FYNNEI. Between the trimmed V and J ends, which lost 8 bases and 6 bases, there was a span of 8 bases. The chain's CDR3 is CASQAGNEQFF. The CDR3 coding sequence is TGTGCCAGCCAGGCGGGCAATGAGCAGTTCTTC.

The V and J genes are TRBV7-6 and TRBJ1-1; D not resolved. The germline V gene encodes CDR1 SGHVS and CDR2 FNYEAQ. The CDR3 is made up of 13 amino acids. The V end was cut by 0 bases, the J end by 7 bases, with 9 bases between. The CDR3, as DNA: TGTGCCAGCAGCTTAGCGCTGAAAGGTGAAGCTTTCTTT. Translated: CASSLALKGEAFF.

This clonotype was observed a few times. The chain employs TRBV7-8 and TRBJ1-5; the D is unclear. V lost 1 base and J 5 bases, leaving 9 bases between the germline ends. Germline CDR1 is SGHVS and CDR2 is FQNEAQ. This CDR3 region has 14 residues. This CDR3 reads CASSLEDGYQPQHF. CDR3 DNA sequence: TGTGCCAGCAGCTTAGAAGATGGTTATCAGCCCCAGCATTTT.

About this clonotype itself: Sequence at one end of the junction differs from germline and may be a read error. The V gene is TRBV19, the J gene TRBJ1-6; 9 bases are a match to TRBD1. The CDR3 is made up of 15 amino acids. Looked up from germline, CDR1 is LNHDA and CDR2 is SQIVND (reference sequence). The CDR3, as DNA: TGTGACAGTAGGGTGGGACAGGGAAAATTCGCACCCCTCCACTTT. This codes for CDSRVGQGKFAPLHF.

This clonotype occurred a few times. The chain recombines TRBV7-9 with TRBJ1-1; D unclear. This CDR3 is 12 amino acids long. V lost 5 bases and J lost 6, with 10 bases in between. From germline, CDR1 is SEHNR and CDR2 FQNEAQ (reference sequence). CDR3 protein: CASSPRAPEAFF. The CDR3 DNA sequence: TGTGCCAGCAGCCCCCGGGCCCCTGAAGCTTTCTTT.

V gene TRBV7-8 combines with J gene TRBJ1-6; TRBD1 might be the D (5 bases). V lost 6 bases, J lost 0 bases, and 15 bases lay in between. This CDR3 is 17 amino acids long. From germline, CDR1 is SGHVS and CDR2 FQNEAQ. CDR3 DNA: TGTGCCAGCAGGCGGGACTCCCGGAGCTCCTATAATTCACCCCTCCACTTT. Translated: CASRRDSRSSYNSPLHF.

The V call is TRBV7-9, the J call TRBJ2-1; D uncertain. CDR3 length: 12 amino acids. CDR1 and CDR2 (germline): SEHNR, FQNEAQ (reference sequence). The V end lost 2 bases, the J end lost 9 bases, and 8 bases lay between the germline ends. CDR3 loop: CASSLRTGEQFF. The CDR3 DNA reads TGTGCCAGCAGCTTAAGAACTGGTGAGCAGTTCTTC.